This TCR beta chain was sequenced for a study of blood T cell repertoires in COVID-19. The repertoire was sequenced with immunoSEQ multiplex PCR; TCRdb's copy has only in-frame clones and lacks some. The sample has roughly 86,000 clones; approximately 83% are singletons. V lost 3 bases to trimming and J lost 11 bases, with 16 bases between them. This CDR3 has 12 amino acids. Germline values: CDR1 DFQATT, CDR2 SNEGSKA (reference sequence). The sample consisted of peripheral blood. The chain combines TRBV20-1 with TRBJ1-1, with D perhaps matching TRBD1 (5 bases). This sequence was found in a woman aged 65 to 85 with acute or convalescent COVID-19. CDR3 sequence reads: CSASEPGGEAFF. The CDR3 DNA reads TGCAGTGCTAGTGAACCGGGGGGGGAGGCTTTCTTT.